One sample yielded the 9 T cell receptor beta chains listed below, sequenced in a study of graft-versus-host responses after intestinal transplantation. TCRdb's copy holds only in-frame clones and misses some; the assay was immunoSEQ multiplex PCR. The sample lists around 33,000 clones, around 94% occurring once. This specimen was PBMCs, taken 16 days after intestinal transplant. The receptors were gathered from a human patient who received an intestinal transplant, so some T cells may come from the graft donor.

The chain employs TRBV15 and TRBJ2-2; perhaps D is TRBD1 or TRBD2 (5 bases each). Looked up from germline, CDR1 is LNHNV and CDR2 is YYDKDF (reference sequence). The V end was cut by 1 base, the J end by 4 bases, with 16 bases between. The CDR3 contains 17 residues. In DNA form, the CDR3 reads TGTGCCACCAGCAGAGTCCCGGGACCCGCGGGCACCGGGGAGCTGTTTTTT. Protein: CATSRVPGPAGTGELFF.

This clone was detected once. The chain links TRBV6-5 to TRBJ1-2, with unresolved D. CDR1 MNHEY and CDR2 SVGAGI come from the germline V gene. Trimming cost V 2 bases and J 7 bases, with 20 bases left between them. The CDR3 runs 16 residues. The CDR3 reads CASSYLDTLPKSGYTF. CDR3 DNA sequence: TGTGCCAGCAGTTACCTCGACACACTCCCCAAGAGTGGCTACACCTTC.

CDR3 protein: CASSFRGGRGNEQFF. CDR3 nucleotide sequence: TGTGCCAGCAGTTTTAGGGGCGGGAGAGGCAATGAGCAGTTCTTC. The genes are TRBV28 and TRBJ2-1; 7 nucleotides agree with TRBD2. The CDR3 totals 15 residues. Germline V lookup: CDR1 MDHEN, CDR2 SYDVKM. V gave up 3 bases and J gave up 6 bases; unmatched junction bases: 8.

The chain couples TRBV2 to TRBJ2-5; 14 nucleotides line up with TRBD2. The J segment lost 5 bases and the V segment lost 6 bases, leaving 23 bases of the junction unmatched. Germline V CDR1 and CDR2: SNHLY, FYNNEI. The CDR3 spans 21 residues. The CDR3 protein is CASRTLNPGQGTSGREETQYF. The CDR3 nucleotides are TGTGCCAGCAGGACACTGAACCCGGGACAGGGGACTAGCGGGAGAGAGGAGACCCAGTACTTC.

J is TRBJ2-7 and V is TRBV7-9; no definite D call. CDR1 SEHNR and CDR2 FQNEAQ come from the germline V gene (reference sequence). Trimming shortened V by 5 bases and J by 4 bases, and 9 bases separated the two germline ends. This CDR3 is 12 amino acids long. The DNA for the CDR3 is TGTGCCAGCAGCCAAGACTTGTACGAGCAGTACTTC. This gives the protein CASSQDLYEQYF.

This rearrangement joins TRBV28 to TRBJ2-2, with D perhaps being TRBD1 or TRBD2 (5 bases each). With 3 bases removed from V and 6 bases from J, the gap between germline ends came to 5 bases. The CDR3 length is 12 residues. The V gene's germline CDR1 is MDHEN and CDR2 SYDVKM. The CDR3 DNA sequence: TGTGCCAGCAGTTTGGGGGCCGGGGAGCTGTTTTTT. This gives the protein CASSLGAGELFF.

Notes on this clone: The same CDR3 can be traced to other DNA sequences in this sample. The chain is built from TRBV9 and TRBJ2-7; no definite D call. Germline CDR1 reads SGDLS; CDR2 reads YYNGEE. This CDR3 is built from 13 residues. Trimming cost V 0 bases and J 0 bases, with 4 bases left between them. CDR3 coding DNA: TGTGCCAGCAGCGTAGGACACTCCTACGAGCAGTACTTC. Translated, it gives CASSVGHSYEQYF.

The chain combines TRBV27 with TRBJ1-4, with TRBD1 as a possible D gene (6 bases). Deletions cut 3 bases from V and 0 bases from J, with 8 bases between. CDR3 length: 15 residues. The germline V gene has CDR1 MNHEY and CDR2 SMNVEV (reference sequence). CDR3 loop: CASSLGAATNEKLFF. DNA of the CDR3: TGTGCCAGCAGTTTGGGGGCTGCAACTAATGAAAAACTGTTTTTT.

V is TRBV15 and J is TRBJ1-6; unclear D gene. The V end was cut by 1 base, the J end by 7 bases, with 11 bases between. The germline CDR1 and CDR2 sequences are LNHNV and YYDKDF (reference sequence). This CDR3 contains 15 residues. The CDR3 is CATSRVVGLNSPLHF. CDR3 bases: TGTGCCACCAGCAGAGTAGTAGGGTTGAATTCACCCCTCCACTTT.